These 19 T cell receptor beta chains were all obtained from the same sample, sequenced in a study of T cell repertoires in cytomegalovirus infection. Their cognate antigens are unknown. Via MiXCR, TCRdb re-called the reads, giving one row per CDR3 protein. The table has 350,000 to 400,000 distinct CDR3 sequences, 34% seen once. Specimen: cultured PBMCs, collected from culture after CMV antigen stimulation. These receptors were collected from a human donor in good health (CMV status not recorded). Some clones in this sample may be carry-over from other donors' samples.

The DNA for the CDR3 is TGTGCCAGCAGCGGACAGAAGCCCGGGGAGCTGTTTTTT. Its protein product is CASSGQKPGELFF. V and J are TRBV14 and TRBJ2-2; TRBD1 is a possible D gene (6 bases). The germline V and J ends were trimmed by 5 bases and 6 bases, with 10 bases remaining between them. Germline V gene lookup returns CDR1 SGHDN and CDR2 FVKESK. The CDR3 is made up of 13 amino acids.

The CDR3 bases are TGTGCCATCAGTGGACAGGGGACATACTCTGAAGCTTTCTTT. Translated: CAISGQGTYSEAFF. The chain uses TRBV10-3 and TRBJ1-1; TRBD1 matches 8 bases. Germline CDR1 and CDR2: ENHRY and SYGVKD. V shed 4 bases, J shed 6 bases, and the junction held 7 bases outside the gene matches. The CDR3 consists of 14 residues.

This clonotype was detected only a few times. The gene calls are TRBV4-3 and TRBJ2-1, with D uncertain. Trimming stripped 3 bases from V and 5 bases from J, with 11 bases between. This CDR3 region has 14 residues. CDR1 is LGHNA and CDR2 is YSLEER in the germline V gene. The CDR3: CASSQAVANNEQFF. The CDR3 DNA follows: TGCGCCAGCAGCCAGGCGGTTGCAAACAATGAGCAGTTCTTC.

This clonotype has ten or more counts. CDR3 sequence reads: CASRETGTYTEAFF. For the CDR3, the DNA is TGTGCCAGCAGGGAGACAGGGACTTACACTGAAGCTTTCTTT. The chain links TRBV7-2 to TRBJ1-1; 7 nucleotides align to TRBD1. Germline values: CDR1 SGHTA, CDR2 FQGNSA. The V segment lost 6 bases and the J segment 3 bases; nucleotides outside the gene matches: 7. The CDR3 loop spans 14 amino acids. Full variable domain (rest looked up from reference TRBV7-2 and TRBJ1-1): GAGVSQSPSNKVTEKGKDVELRCDPISGHTALYWYRQSLGQGLEFLIYFQGNSAPDKSGLPSDRFSAERTGGSVSTLTIQRTQQEDSAVYLCASRETGTYTEAFFGQGTRLTVV.

This clonotype came up once. This chain links TRBV10-1 with TRBJ2-1; D may be TRBD1 (6 bases). Germline values: CDR1 WNHNN, CDR2 SYGVQD (reference sequence). There are 13 residues in the CDR3. Trimming shortened V by 2 bases and J by 7 bases, and 9 bases separated the two germline ends. The CDR3 DNA sequence: TGCGCCAGCAGTGAGAGGGGGATAAATGAGCAGTTCTTC. Protein sequence: CASSERGINEQFF.

J is TRBJ1-1 and V is TRBV19; TRBD1 matches at 8 bases. This CDR3 has 18 amino acids. Germline-derived CDR1 and CDR2 are LNHDA and SQIVND (reference sequence). With V trimmed by 5 bases and J by 1 base, 15 bases remained unmatched. The CDR3 bases are TGTGCCAGTAGTCTCAGGACAGGGTTTGACAATCGGAACACTGAAGCTTTCTTT. It is translated as CASSLRTGFDNRNTEAFF.

The gene calls are TRBV7-8 and TRBJ2-1; D not certain. The CDR3 sequence is 15 residues long. Germline V gene lookup returns CDR1 SGHVS and CDR2 FQNEAQ. V was clipped by 5 bases and J by 1 base, with 12 bases between them. The CDR3 is CASSPRYQSYNEQFF. As DNA, the CDR3 is TGTGCCAGCAGCCCCAGATACCAATCCTACAATGAGCAGTTCTTC.

CDR3 sequence reads: CASSIRERAEAFF. CDR3 coding DNA: TGTGCCAGTAGTATTCGTGAGCGCGCTGAAGCTTTCTTT. The chain recombines TRBV19 with TRBJ1-1; D gene ambiguous. With 3 bases removed from V and 6 bases from J, the gap between germline ends came to 11 bases. Germline values: CDR1 LNHDA, CDR2 SQIVND (reference sequence). The CDR3 has 13 amino acids.

The chain couples TRBV7-2 to TRBJ2-1; D not certain. Looked up from germline, CDR1 is SGHTA and CDR2 is FQGNSA. V lost 7 bases to trimming and J lost 10 bases, with 29 bases between them. The CDR3 contains 17 residues. The CDR3 spells CASTTNREEWRGHEQFF. The CDR3 DNA is TGTGCCAGCACGACCAACCGAGAAGAGTGGCGTGGCCACGAGCAGTTCTTC.

This chain links TRBV5-4 with TRBJ2-1; 10 bases are shared with TRBD2. CDR3 length: 16 amino acids. V was clipped by 2 bases and J by 7 bases; unmatched bases: 9. Germline V gene lookup returns CDR1 SGHNT and CDR2 YYREEE (reference sequence). The CDR3 DNA reads TGTGCCAGCAGCTTACCCCTAGCGGGAGTTAGAAATGAGCAGTTCTTC. Translation gives CASSLPLAGVRNEQFF.

This chain joins TRBV19 and TRBJ2-1; D is perhaps TRBD1 (6 bases). V gave up 5 bases and J gave up 4 bases, with 18 bases separating them. This CDR3 has 16 amino acids. The V gene's germline CDR1 is LNHDA and CDR2 SQIVND (reference sequence). In DNA form, the CDR3 reads TGTGCCAGTAGTTCCTTCCCGGGACAACGATACAATGAGCAGTTCTTC. It is translated as CASSSFPGQRYNEQFF.

This clonotype was recorded a few times. CDR3 residues: CASTLSVQETQYF. The CDR3 region has the DNA TGTGCCAGCACCCTGAGCGTCCAAGAGACCCAGTACTTC. The J gene is TRBJ2-5, the V gene TRBV7-2; D gene ambiguous. The germline gives CDR1 SGHTA, CDR2 FQGNSA. This CDR3 is 13 amino acids long. Trimming pared 7 bases from V and 1 base from J, leaving 10 bases between.

J is TRBJ2-1 and V is TRBV27; TRBD2 agrees at 8 bases. The ends lost 5 bases at V and 8 bases at J; junction bases unmatched: 2. Germline CDR1 is MNHEY and CDR2 is SMNVEV (reference sequence). This CDR3 contains 12 residues. The CDR3 is CASSMRGDEQFF. The DNA of the CDR3 is TGTGCCAGCAGTATGCGGGGGGATGAGCAGTTCTTC.

The chain combines TRBV27 with TRBJ1-2; possibly TRBD1 for D (6 bases). V gave up 5 bases and J gave up 1 base, with 8 bases separating them. CDR1 MNHEY and CDR2 SMNVEV come from the germline V gene (reference sequence). The CDR3 loop spans 13 amino acids. The CDR3 region is CASSGGSNYGYTF. Written as DNA, the CDR3 is TGTGCCAGCAGTGGGGGCAGTAACTATGGCTACACCTTC.

This chain links TRBV2 with TRBJ1-6; D gene uncertain. This CDR3 region has 13 residues. V was pared by 3 bases and J by 11 bases, with 11 bases between. Germline V gene data show CDR1 as SNHLY and CDR2 as FYNNEI. DNA for the CDR3: TGTGCCAGCAGTGAGTTGGGGAGCACACCCCTCCACTTT. This translates into CASSELGSTPLHF.

This clonotype was counted between two and nine times. The rearrangement joins TRBV4-1 to TRBJ1-1; D not certain. Germline CDR1 reads MGHRA; CDR2 reads YSYEKL. CDR3 length: 12 amino acids. Trimming removed 1 base from V and 7 bases from J, with 7 bases in between. Here the CDR3 reads CASSQVSGEAFF. The CDR3 DNA is TGCGCCAGCAGCCAAGTTTCAGGTGAAGCTTTCTTT.

This clonotype occurred many times. In DNA form, the CDR3 reads TGTGCCAGCAGCCCGCCGGGCCAGAAGCAGTTCTTC. This gives the protein CASSPPGQKQFF. This chain uses TRBV7-2 with TRBJ2-1; D remains ambiguous. The CDR3 length is 12 residues. Germline V gene data show CDR1 as SGHTA and CDR2 as FQGNSA. Trimming took 5 bases from V and 11 from J, leaving 13 bases between them.

The rearrangement joins TRBV5-6 to TRBJ2-3; 14 bases agree with TRBD2. V lost 0 bases and J lost 5; bases outside the gene matches: 11. The CDR3 runs to 19 residues. Germline V lookup: CDR1 SGHDT, CDR2 YYEEEE. The CDR3 sequence: CASSLDPPTSGRALDTQYF. CDR3 nucleotide sequence: TGTGCCAGCAGCTTGGATCCCCCGACTAGCGGGAGGGCCTTAGATACGCAGTATTTT.

The sample holds many counts of this clonotype. This chain links TRBV7-2 with TRBJ1-4; D unresolved. Trimming took off 5 bases at V and 5 bases at J, with 15 bases between the two ends. The CDR3 runs 15 residues. Germline V lookup: CDR1 SGHTA, CDR2 FQGNSA. The CDR3 sequence is CASSPLWVRNEKLFF. CDR3 DNA: TGTGCCAGCAGCCCGCTTTGGGTCAGAAATGAAAAACTGTTTTTT.